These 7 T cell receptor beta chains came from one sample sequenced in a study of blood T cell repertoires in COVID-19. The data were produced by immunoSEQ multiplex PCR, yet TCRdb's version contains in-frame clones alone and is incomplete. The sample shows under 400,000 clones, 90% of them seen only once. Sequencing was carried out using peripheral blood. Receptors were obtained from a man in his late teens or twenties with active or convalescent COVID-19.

The CDR3 DNA is TGTGCCAGCTCGCAGGCTACAGGGAACGGCTATGGCTACACCTTC. It codes for CASSQATGNGYGYTF. V usage is TRBV18 and J usage is TRBJ1-2; D possibly corresponds to TRBD1 (6 bases). The CDR3 runs 15 residues. The germline V gene encodes CDR1 KGHSH and CDR2 LQKENI. Trimming removed 6 bases from V and 4 bases from J, with 18 bases in between.

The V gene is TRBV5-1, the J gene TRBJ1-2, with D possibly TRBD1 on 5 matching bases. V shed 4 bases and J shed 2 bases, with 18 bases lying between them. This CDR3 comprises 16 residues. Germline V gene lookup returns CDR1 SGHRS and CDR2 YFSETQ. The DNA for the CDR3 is TGCGCCAGCAGCCGCTCATCCAGGGTGGCGAACTATGGCTACACCTTC. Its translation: CASSRSSRVANYGYTF.

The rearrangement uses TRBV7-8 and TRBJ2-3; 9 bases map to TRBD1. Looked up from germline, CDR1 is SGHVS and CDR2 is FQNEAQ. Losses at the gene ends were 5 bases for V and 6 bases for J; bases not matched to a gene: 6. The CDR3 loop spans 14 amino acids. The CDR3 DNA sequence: TGTGCCAGCAGCCTAAGGACAGGGGCGGATACGCAGTATTTT. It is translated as CASSLRTGADTQYF.

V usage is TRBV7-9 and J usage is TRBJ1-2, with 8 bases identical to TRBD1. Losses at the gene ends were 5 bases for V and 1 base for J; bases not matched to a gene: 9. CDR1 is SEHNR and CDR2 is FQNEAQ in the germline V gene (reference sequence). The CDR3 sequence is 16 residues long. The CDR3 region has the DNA TGTGCCAGCAGCCACGCATGGGACAGGCGTAACTATGGCTACACCTTC. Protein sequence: CASSHAWDRRNYGYTF.

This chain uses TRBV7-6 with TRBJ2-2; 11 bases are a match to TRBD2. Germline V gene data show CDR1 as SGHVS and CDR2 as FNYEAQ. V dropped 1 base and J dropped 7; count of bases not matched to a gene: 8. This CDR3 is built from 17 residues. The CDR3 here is CASSLVPSGRMVGELFF. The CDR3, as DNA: TGTGCCAGCAGCTTAGTCCCTAGCGGGAGGATGGTCGGGGAGCTGTTTTTT.

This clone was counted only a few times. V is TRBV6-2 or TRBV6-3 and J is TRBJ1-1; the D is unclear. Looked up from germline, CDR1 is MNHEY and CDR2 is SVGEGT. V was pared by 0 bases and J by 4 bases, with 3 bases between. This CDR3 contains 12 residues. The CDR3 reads CASSYSATEAFF. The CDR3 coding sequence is TGTGCCAGCAGTTACTCAGCCACTGAAGCTTTCTTT.

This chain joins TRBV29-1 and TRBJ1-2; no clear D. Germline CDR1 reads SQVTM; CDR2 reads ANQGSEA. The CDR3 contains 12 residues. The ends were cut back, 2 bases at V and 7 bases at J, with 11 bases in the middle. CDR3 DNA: TGCAGCGTTGAATCCCCAAACACTGGCTACACCTTC. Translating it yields CSVESPNTGYTF.